This T cell receptor (beta chain) was sequenced during a study of blood T cell repertoires in COVID-19. Using immunoSEQ multiplex PCR, the repertoire was profiled, and TCRdb retains in-frame clones only, with some absent. This sample carries about 83,000 clones, 65% to 85% of them seen once, and the ten largest clones take about 14%. The CDR3 has 16 residues. Germline CDR1 is SGHNT and CDR2 is YYREEE (reference sequence). The ends lost 0 bases at V and 3 bases at J; junction bases unmatched: 6. The rearrangement joins TRBV5-4 to TRBJ2-7, with 10 bases aligning to TRBD1. The specimen was peripheral blood. This receptor was taken from a woman of 80 years or more with acute or convalescent COVID-19. The CDR3 DNA reads as TGTGCCAGCAGCTTGGTGGGGGGGGACAGGGGCTACGAGCAGTACTTC. It encodes CASSLVGGDRGYEQYF.